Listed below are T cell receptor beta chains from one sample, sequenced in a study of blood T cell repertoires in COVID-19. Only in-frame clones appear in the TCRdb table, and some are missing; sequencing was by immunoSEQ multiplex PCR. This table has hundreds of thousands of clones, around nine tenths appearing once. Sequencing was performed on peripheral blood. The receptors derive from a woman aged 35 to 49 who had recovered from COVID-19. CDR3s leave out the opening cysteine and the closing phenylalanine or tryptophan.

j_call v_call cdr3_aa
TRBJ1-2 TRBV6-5 AQPGSGYT
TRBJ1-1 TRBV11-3 ASGLQGVATEAF
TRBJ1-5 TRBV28 ASSDRRYSNQPQH
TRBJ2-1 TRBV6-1 ASSDVGSSYNEQF
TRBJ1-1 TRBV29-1 SVVTGQGGTEAF
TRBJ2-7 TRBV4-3 ASSRRDSDSYEQY
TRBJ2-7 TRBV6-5 ASSSRGAGVYEQY
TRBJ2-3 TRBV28 ASTPRKGSQQGASTDTQY
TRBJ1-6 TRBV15 ATSRDQGRSPLH
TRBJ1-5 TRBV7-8 ASSLNRGNQPQH
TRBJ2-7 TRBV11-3 ASSLLANYEQY
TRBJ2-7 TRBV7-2 ASSRGGRSSYEQY
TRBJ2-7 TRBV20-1 SPTTGVEQY
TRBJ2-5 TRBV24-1 ATSGRLAGGGETQY
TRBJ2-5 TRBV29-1 SVERDRQNGAQY
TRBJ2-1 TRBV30 AWSVLAGAHEQF
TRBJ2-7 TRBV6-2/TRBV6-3 ASSRDRSYEQY
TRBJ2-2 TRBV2 ASSDQADTGELF
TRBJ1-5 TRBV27 ATGEYGNQPQH
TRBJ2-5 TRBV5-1 ASSYGLAGGRGGETQY
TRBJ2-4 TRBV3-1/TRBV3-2 ASSQDAGICKNIQY